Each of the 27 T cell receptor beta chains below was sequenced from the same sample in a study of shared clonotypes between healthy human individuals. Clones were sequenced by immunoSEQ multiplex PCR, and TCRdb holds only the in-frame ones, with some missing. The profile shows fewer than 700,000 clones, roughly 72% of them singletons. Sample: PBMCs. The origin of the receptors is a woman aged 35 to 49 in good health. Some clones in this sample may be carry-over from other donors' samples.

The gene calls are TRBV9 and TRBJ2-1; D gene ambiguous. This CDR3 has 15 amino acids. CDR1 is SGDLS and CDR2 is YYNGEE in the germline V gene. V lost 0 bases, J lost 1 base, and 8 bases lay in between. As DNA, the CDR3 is TGTGCCAGCAGCGTAGCTACGGGTTCCTACAATGAGCAGTTCTTC. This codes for CASSVATGSYNEQFF.

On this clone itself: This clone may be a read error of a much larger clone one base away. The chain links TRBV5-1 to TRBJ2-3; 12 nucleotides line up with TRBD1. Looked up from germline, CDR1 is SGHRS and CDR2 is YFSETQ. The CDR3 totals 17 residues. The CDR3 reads CASSFRGQGADTYTQYF. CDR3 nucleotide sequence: TGCGCCAGCAGCTTTCGGGGACAGGGGGCTGACACATATACGCAGTATTTT. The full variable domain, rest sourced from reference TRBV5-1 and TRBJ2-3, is KAGVTQTPRYLIKTRGQQVTLSCSPISGHRSVSWYQQTPGQGLQFLFEYFSETQRNKGNFPGRFSGRQFSNSRSEMNVSTLELGDSALYLCASSFRGQGADTYTQYFGPGTRLTVL.

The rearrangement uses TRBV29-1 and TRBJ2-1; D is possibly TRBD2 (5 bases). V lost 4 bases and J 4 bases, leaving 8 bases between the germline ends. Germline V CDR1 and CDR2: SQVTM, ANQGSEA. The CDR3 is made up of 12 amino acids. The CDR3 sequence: CSVGELYNEQFF. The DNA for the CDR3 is TGCAGCGTTGGGGAGCTATACAATGAGCAGTTCTTC.

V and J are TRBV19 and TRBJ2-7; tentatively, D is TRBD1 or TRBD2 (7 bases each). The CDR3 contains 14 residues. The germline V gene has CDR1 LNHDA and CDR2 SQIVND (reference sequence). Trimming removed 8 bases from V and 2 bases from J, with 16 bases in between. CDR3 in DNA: TGTGCCAGTGCCAGGGGGGGTCTCCCCTACGAGCAGTACTTC. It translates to CASARGGLPYEQYF.

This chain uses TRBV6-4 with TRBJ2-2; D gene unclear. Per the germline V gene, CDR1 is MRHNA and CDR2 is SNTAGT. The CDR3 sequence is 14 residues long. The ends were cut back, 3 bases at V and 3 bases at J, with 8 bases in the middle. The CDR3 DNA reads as TGTGCCAGCAGTGAAGAGCTATACACCGGGGAGCTGTTTTTT. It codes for CASSEELYTGELFF.

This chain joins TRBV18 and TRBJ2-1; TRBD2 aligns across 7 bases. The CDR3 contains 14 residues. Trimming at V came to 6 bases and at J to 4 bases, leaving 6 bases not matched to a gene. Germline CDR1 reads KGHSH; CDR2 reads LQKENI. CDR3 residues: CASSTTSNYNEQFF. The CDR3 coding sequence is TGTGCCAGCTCTACGACTAGCAATTACAATGAGCAGTTCTTC. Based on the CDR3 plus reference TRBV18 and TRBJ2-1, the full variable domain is NAGVMQNPRHLVRRRGQEARLRCSPMKGHSHVYWYRQLPEEGLKFMVYLQKENIIDESGMPKERFSAEFPKEGPSILRIQQVVRGDSAAYFCASSTTSNYNEQFFGPGTRLTVL.

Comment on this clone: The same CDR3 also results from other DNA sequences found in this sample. The CDR3: CASSLWRTGVEQYF. CDR3 sequence (DNA): TGTGCCAGCAGTTTATGGCGGACAGGGGTCGAGCAGTACTTC. This chain links TRBV28 with TRBJ2-7; 9 bases agree with TRBD1. Germline assignment: CDR1 MDHEN and CDR2 SYDVKM. After removal of 0 bases from V and 6 bases from J, the junction contained 3 bases not matched to a gene. The CDR3 runs 14 residues.

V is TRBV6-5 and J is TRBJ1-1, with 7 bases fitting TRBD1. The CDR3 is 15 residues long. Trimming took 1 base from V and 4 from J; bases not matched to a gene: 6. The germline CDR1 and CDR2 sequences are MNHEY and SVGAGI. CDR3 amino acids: CASSYWARQGTEAFF. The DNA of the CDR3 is TGTGCCAGCAGTTACTGGGCCCGACAGGGCACTGAAGCTTTCTTT.

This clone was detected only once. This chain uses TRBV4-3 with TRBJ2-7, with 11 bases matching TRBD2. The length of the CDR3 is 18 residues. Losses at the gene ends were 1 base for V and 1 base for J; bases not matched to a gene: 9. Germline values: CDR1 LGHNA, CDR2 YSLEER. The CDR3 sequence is CASSQGLAGLAGSYEQYF. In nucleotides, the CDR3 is TGCGCCAGCAGCCAAGGACTAGCGGGACTCGCCGGGTCCTACGAGCAGTACTTC.

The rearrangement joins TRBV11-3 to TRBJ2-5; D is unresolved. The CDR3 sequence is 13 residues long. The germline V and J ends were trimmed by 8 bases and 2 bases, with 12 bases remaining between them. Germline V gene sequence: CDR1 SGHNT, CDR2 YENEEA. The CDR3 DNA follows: TGTGCCAGCTCTGCAGAGACTCAAGAGACCCAGTACTTC. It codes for CASSAETQETQYF.

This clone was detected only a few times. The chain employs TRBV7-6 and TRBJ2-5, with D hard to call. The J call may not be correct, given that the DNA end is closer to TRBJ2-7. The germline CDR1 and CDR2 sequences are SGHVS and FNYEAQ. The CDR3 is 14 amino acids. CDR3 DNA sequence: TGTGCCAGCAGCTTAGGCCGGAGCTCCTACGAGCAGTACTTC. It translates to CASSLGRSSYEQYF.

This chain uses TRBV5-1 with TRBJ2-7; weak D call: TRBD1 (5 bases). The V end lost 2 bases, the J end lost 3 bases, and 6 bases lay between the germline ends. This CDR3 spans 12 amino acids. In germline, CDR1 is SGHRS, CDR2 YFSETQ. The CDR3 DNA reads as TGCGCCAGCAGCTTCGACAGCTACGAGCAGTACTTC. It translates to CASSFDSYEQYF.

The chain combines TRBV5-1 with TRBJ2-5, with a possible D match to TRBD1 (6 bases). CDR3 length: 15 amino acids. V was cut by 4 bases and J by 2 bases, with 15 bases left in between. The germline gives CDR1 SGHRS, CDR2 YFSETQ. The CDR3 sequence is CASSHYGGEQETQYF. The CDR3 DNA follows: TGCGCCAGCAGCCATTATGGGGGCGAACAAGAGACCCAGTACTTC.

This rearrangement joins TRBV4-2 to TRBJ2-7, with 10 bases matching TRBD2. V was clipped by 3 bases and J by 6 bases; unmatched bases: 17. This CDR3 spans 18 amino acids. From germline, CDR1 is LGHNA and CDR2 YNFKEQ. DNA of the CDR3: TGTGCCAGCAGCCAGTTCCCCCCGGGGAGGCTAGCGGGAGTCGAGCAGTACTTC. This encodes CASSQFPPGRLAGVEQYF.

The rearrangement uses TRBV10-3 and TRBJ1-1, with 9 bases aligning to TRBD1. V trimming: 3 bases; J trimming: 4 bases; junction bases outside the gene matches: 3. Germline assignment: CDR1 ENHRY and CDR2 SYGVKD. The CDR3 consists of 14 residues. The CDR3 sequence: CAISEQGAFTEAFF. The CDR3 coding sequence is TGTGCCATCAGTGAACAGGGGGCGTTCACTGAAGCTTTCTTT.

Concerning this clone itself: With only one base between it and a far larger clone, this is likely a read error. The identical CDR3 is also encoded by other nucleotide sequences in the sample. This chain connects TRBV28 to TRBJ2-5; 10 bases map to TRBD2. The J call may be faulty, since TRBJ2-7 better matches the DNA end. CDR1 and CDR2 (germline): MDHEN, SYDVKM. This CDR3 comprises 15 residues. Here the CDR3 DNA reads TGTGCAAGCAGTTTAAGTCCTAGCGGGAGCTACGAGCAGTACTTC. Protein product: CASSLSPSGSYEQYF.

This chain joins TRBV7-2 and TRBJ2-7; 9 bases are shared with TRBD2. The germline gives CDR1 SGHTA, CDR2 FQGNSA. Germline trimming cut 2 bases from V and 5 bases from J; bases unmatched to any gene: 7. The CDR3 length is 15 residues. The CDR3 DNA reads TGTGCCAGCAGCTTACTAGCGGGACCCTGGGACGAGCAGTACTTC. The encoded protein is CASSLLAGPWDEQYF.

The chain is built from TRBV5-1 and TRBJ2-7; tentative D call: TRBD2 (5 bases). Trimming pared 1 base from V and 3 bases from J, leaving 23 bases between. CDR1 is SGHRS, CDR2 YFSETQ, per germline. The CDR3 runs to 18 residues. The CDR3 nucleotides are TGCGCCAGCAGCTTGCTGGCTAGCAGGATGGTCACCGACTACGAGCAGTACTTC. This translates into CASSLLASRMVTDYEQYF.

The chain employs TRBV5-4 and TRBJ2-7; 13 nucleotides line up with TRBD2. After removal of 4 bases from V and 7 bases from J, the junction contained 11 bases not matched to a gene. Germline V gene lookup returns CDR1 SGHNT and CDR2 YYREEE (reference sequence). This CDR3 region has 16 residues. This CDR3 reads CASSPGLAGVQGEQYF. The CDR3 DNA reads TGTGCCAGCAGCCCCGGACTAGCGGGAGTGCAGGGGGAGCAGTACTTC.

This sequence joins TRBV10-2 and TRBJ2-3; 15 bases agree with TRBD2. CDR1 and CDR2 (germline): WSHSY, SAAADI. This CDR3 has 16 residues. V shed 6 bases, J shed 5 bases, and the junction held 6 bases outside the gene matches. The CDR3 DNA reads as TGCGCCAGCAGGCCAGGGACTAGCGGGAGGATAGATACGCAGTATTTT. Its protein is CASRPGTSGRIDTQYF.

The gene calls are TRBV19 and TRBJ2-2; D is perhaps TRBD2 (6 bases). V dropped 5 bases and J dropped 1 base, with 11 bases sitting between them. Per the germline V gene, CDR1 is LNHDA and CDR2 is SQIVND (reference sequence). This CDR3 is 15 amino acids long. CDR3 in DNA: TGTGCCAGTAGTTTGGGGGGATGGAACACCGGGGAGCTGTTTTTT. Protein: CASSLGGWNTGELFF.

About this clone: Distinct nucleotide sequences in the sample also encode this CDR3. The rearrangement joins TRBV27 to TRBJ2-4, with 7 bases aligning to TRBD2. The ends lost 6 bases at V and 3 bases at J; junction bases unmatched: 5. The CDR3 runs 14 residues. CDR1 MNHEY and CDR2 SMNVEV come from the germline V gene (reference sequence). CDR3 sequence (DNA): TGTGCCAGCAGCCCTCGGGGGGTCAAAAACATTCAGTACTTC. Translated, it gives CASSPRGVKNIQYF.

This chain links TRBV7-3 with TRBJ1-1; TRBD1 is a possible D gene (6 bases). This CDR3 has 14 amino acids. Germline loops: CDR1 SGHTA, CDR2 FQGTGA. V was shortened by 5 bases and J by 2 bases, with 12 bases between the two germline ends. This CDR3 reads CASSARGPNTEAFF. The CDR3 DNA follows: TGTGCCAGCAGCGCCAGGGGCCCCAACACTGAAGCTTTCTTT.

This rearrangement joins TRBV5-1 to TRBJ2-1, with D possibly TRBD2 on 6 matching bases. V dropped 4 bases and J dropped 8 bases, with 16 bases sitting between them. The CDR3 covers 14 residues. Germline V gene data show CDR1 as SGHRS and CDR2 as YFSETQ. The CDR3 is CASSLSGPGYEQFF. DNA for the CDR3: TGCGCCAGCAGCCTTAGCGGCCCCGGTTATGAGCAGTTCTTC.

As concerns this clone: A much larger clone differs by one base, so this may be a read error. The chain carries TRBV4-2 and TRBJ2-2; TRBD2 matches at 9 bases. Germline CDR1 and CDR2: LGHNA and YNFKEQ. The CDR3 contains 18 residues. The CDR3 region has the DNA TGTGCCAGCAGCCAGGGGTCGGGACTAGCTTTGAACACCGGGGAGCCGTTTTTT. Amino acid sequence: CASSQGSGLALNTGEPFF.

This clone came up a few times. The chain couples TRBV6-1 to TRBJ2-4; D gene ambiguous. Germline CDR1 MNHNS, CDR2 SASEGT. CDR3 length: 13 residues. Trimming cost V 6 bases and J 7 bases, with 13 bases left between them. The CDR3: CASRRDNGNIQYF. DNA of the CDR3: TGTGCCAGCAGGAGAGACAATGGTAACATTCAGTACTTC.

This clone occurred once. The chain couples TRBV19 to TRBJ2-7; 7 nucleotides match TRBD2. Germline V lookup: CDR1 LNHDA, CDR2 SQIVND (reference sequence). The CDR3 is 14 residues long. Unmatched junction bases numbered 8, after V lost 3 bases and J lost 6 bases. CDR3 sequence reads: CASSMLAGEAEQYF. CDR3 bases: TGTGCCAGTAGTATGTTGGCGGGAGAGGCCGAGCAGTACTTC.